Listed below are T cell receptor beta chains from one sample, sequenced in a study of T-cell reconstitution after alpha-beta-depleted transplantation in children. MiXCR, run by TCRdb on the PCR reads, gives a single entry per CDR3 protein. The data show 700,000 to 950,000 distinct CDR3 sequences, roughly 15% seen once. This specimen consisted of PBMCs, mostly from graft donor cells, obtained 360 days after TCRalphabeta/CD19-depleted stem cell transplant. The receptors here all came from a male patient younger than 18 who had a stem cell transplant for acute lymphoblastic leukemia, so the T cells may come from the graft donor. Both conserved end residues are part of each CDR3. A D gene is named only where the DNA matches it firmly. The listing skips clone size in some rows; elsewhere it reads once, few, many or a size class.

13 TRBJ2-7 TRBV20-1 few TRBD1 CSAGDRGWYEQYF TGCAGTGCCGGAGACAGGGGGTGGTACGAGCAGTACTTC
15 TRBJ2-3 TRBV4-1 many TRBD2 CASSEGLAGRGTQYF TGCGCCAGCAGCGAGGGACTAGCGGGAAGGGGTACGCAGTATTTT
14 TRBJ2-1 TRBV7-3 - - CASSLNGNRNEQFF TGTGCCAGCAGCTTAAATGGGAACCGTAATGAGCAGTTCTTC
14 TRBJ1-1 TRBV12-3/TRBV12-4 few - CASSLLDPDTEAFF TGTGCCAGCAGTTTACTGGATCCAGACACTGAAGCTTTCTTT
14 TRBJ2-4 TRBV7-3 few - CASSSNMGPNIQYF TGTGCCAGCAGCTCGAATATGGGCCCTAACATTCAGTACTTC
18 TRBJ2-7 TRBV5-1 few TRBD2 CASSFLSVAGPLNYEQYF TGCGCCAGCAGCTTCCTCTCGGTAGCGGGTCCTCTCAACTACGAGCAGTACTTC
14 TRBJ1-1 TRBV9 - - CASSVAGGWTEAFF TGTGCCAGCAGCGTAGCGGGGGGGTGGACTGAAGCTTTCTTT
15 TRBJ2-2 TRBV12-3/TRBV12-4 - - CASRSAGANTGELFF TGTGCCAGCAGATCAGCGGGCGCGAACACCGGGGAGCTGTTTTTT
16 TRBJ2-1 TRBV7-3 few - CASSLGQGFPDRPQFF TGTGCCAGCAGCTTAGGCCAGGGATTCCCCGATAGGCCGCAGTTCTTC
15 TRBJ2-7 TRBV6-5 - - CASSYEPYLGYEQYF TGTGCCAGCAGTTACGAGCCGTATTTGGGATACGAGCAGTACTTC
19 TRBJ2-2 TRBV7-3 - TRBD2 CASSPKRLAGVVGTGELFF TGTGCCAGCAGCCCCAAAAGGCTAGCGGGAGTGGTAGGCACCGGGGAGCTGTTTTTT
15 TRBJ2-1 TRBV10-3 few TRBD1 CAISEGQGAVNEQFF TGTGCCATCAGTGAAGGACAGGGGGCTGTAAATGAGCAGTTCTTC
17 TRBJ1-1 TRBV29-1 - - CSVVSNKWGSLDTEAFF TGCAGCGTCGTCTCCAATAAGTGGGGTTCCCTGGACACTGAAGCTTTCTTT
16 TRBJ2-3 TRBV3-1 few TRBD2 CASTESSSGVTDTQYF TGTGCCAGCACCGAAAGCTCTAGCGGAGTCACAGATACGCAGTATTTT
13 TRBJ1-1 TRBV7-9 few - CASSLERATEAFF TGTGCCAGCAGCTTAGAACGCGCGACTGAAGCTTTCTTT
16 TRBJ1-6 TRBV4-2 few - CASSQDLKDGGSPLHF TGTGCCAGCAGCCAGGATTTAAAGGACGGAGGTTCACCCCTCCACTTT
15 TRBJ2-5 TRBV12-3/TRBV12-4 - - CASSFSGRGRETQYF TGTGCCAGCAGTTTTTCGGGCAGGGGAAGGGAGACCCAGTACTTC
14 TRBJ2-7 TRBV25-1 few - CASSESGSVGEQYF TGTGCCAGCAGTGAATCCGGCTCAGTCGGAGAGCAGTACTTC
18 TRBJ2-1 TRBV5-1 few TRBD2 CASSLAPGTSGRSDEQFF TGCGCCAGCAGCTTGGCCCCCGGGACTAGCGGGAGATCGGATGAGCAGTTCTTC
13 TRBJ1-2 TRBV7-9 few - CASDRAGNYGYTF TGTGCCAGCGATAGGGCGGGGAACTATGGCTACACCTTC
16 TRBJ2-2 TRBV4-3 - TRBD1 CASSQLGQAITGELFF TGCGCCAGCAGCCAGCTGGGACAGGCGATTACCGGGGAGCTGTTTTTT
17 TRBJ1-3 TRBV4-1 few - CASSHALGPASGNTIYF TGCGCCAGCAGCCATGCCTTGGGCCCTGCCTCTGGAAACACCATATATTTT
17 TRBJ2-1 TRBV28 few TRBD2 CASSPRLAIRSYNEQFF TGTGCCAGCAGTCCCCGACTAGCGATAAGATCCTACAATGAGCAGTTCTTC
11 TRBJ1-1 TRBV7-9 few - CASSSGTRTFF TGTGCCAGCAGCAGCGGGACGAGGACTTTCTTT
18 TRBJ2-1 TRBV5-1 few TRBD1 CASSLGYKDRVSYNEQFF TGCGCCAGCAGCTTGGGTTATAAGGACAGGGTGTCCTACAATGAGCAGTTCTTC
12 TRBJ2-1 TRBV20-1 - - CSASKRGNEQFF TGCAGTGCTAGTAAGCGCGGCAATGAGCAGTTCTTC
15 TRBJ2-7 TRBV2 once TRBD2 CASSFSSGPSYEQYF TGTGCCAGCAGCTTTTCTAGCGGACCCTCCTACGAGCAGTACTTC
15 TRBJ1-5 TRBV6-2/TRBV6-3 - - CASRRGRDSNQPQHF TGTGCCAGCAGACGTGGACGGGATAGCAATCAGCCCCAGCATTTT
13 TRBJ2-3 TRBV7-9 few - CASSLDRERTQYF TGTGCCAGCAGCTTAGACAGGGAGCGTACGCAGTATTTT
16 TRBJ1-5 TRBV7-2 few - CASSLVAGLGIKPQHF TGTGCCAGCAGCTTAGTGGCAGGCCTAGGCATTAAGCCCCAGCATTTT
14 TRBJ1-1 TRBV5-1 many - CASSLEGLNTEAFF TGCGCCAGCAGCTTGGAGGGGTTGAACACTGAAGCTTTCTTT
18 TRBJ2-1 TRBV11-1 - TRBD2 CASSHGPLAGEYFNEQFF TGTGCCAGCAGCCACGGTCCCCTAGCGGGAGAATATTTCAATGAGCAGTTCTTC
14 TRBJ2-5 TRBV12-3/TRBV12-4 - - CASSFGAGQETQYF TGTGCCAGCAGTTTTGGCGCGGGCCAAGAGACCCAGTACTTC
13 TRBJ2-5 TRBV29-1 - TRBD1 CSGDRGRSETQYF TGCAGCGGTGACAGGGGAAGGTCAGAGACCCAGTACTTC
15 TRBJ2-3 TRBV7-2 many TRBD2 CASIPEGGASDTQYF TGTGCCAGCATTCCAGAGGGAGGGGCTTCAGATACGCAGTATTTT
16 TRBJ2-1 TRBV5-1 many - CASSSRSLASGNEQFF TGCGCCAGCAGCTCCAGATCCCTCGCGTCAGGAAATGAGCAGTTCTTC
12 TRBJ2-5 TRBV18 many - CASSPGGETQYF TGTGCCAGCTCACCAGGGGGAGAGACCCAGTACTTC